This T cell receptor beta chain came from a study of T cells in Graves' hyperthyroidism and ophthalmopathy. Study results and caveats: It was a median 6.5 months before onset that the model predicted ophthalmopathy.

This clonotype was detected a few times. Its matching antigen is unknown. Graves' hyperthyroidism is called stable when ophthalmopathy does not progress within 18 months. Together with thyroid ultrasound, orbital computed tomography, serum thyroxine and TRAb, clinical symptoms were used for diagnoses. Cells are PBMCs isolated from about 10 ml of fresh blood. The CDR3 length is 13 residues. CDR1 and CDR2 (germline): LGHNA, YNFKEQ. Trimming took 11 bases from V and 2 from J, leaving 15 bases between them. RNA transcripts provided the source from which TCR beta CDR3 regions were amplified. TCR CDR3 regions were first amplified by RT-PCR with HTBI primers. A single record per CDR3 protein comes from TCRdb applying MiXCR to the multiplex PCR reads. There are around 720,000 distinct CDR3 sequences in the sample; 30% to 40% occur only once, and about a third lies in the top ten.

J is TRBJ2-5 and V is TRBV4-2; D is ambiguous. This sequence originates from a middle-aged woman with Graves' hyperthyroidism. Sequenced input: blood. This CDR3 reads CAGSYTLQETQYF. The CDR3, as DNA: TGTGCCGGATCTTACACTTTACAAGAGACCCAGTACTTC.